These T cell receptor beta chains were read from a single sample in a study of cytomegalovirus exposure and HLA in healthy donors. Sequenced by immunoSEQ multiplex PCR; TCRdb stores in-frame clones only, minus some. The sample consists of around 220,000 clones, approximately 68% of them appearing once. Source material: PBMCs. These receptors originate from a woman in her thirties in good health and CMV-seronegative. Each CDR3 is given with its conserved first and last residue. Fields, in order: D gene, J gene, clone size, V gene, CDR3 DNA, CDR3 protein. The D gene is left open where the match is weak. A row's size may be missing; if present it is once, few, many or a size class.

D gene: TRBD1; J gene: TRBJ1-2; clone size: once; V gene: TRBV9; CDR3 DNA: TGTGCCAGCAGCGTTAAAACAGGGGTAGGGTATGGCTACACCTTC; CDR3 protein: CASSVKTGVGYGYTF
D gene: -; J gene: TRBJ2-2; clone size: -; V gene: TRBV11-3; CDR3 DNA: TGTGCCAGCAGCTTTAGTCAGGGAAAGCTGTTTTTT; CDR3 protein: CASSFSQGKLFF
D gene: -; J gene: TRBJ1-5; clone size: once; V gene: TRBV30; CDR3 DNA: TGTGCCTGGAGTGACCCGCGAAAGAATAGCAATCAGCCCCAGCATTTT; CDR3 protein: CAWSDPRKNSNQPQHF
D gene: TRBD1; J gene: TRBJ2-4; clone size: -; V gene: TRBV30; CDR3 DNA: TGTGCCTGGAATACAGGGGGCATTCAGTACTTC; CDR3 protein: CAWNTGGIQYF
D gene: TRBD2; J gene: TRBJ2-7; clone size: -; V gene: TRBV5-4; CDR3 DNA: TGTGCCAGCAGCTTGATGGCGGGAGTTTCCCACGAGCAGTACTTC; CDR3 protein: CASSLMAGVSHEQYF
D gene: -; J gene: TRBJ1-4; clone size: few; V gene: TRBV25-1; CDR3 DNA: TGTGCCAGCAGTGCCCCCCTCGGGGGAGGCGAAAAACTGTTTTTT; CDR3 protein: CASSAPLGGGEKLFF
D gene: -; J gene: TRBJ1-6; clone size: -; V gene: TRBV21-1; CDR3 DNA: TGTGCCAGCAGCATAAAAATTCCACGGGGTTTAAGCTCCTATAATTCACCCCTCCACTTT; CDR3 protein: CASSIKIPRGLSSYNSPLHF
D gene: -; J gene: TRBJ1-3; clone size: once; V gene: TRBV5-1; CDR3 DNA: TGCGCCAGCAGCTTGGGGGGGACATCAACAGGAAACACCATATATTTT; CDR3 protein: CASSLGGTSTGNTIYF
D gene: TRBD2; J gene: TRBJ2-5; clone size: -; V gene: TRBV2; CDR3 DNA: TGTGCCAGCAGGCGGGGGGCCCAAGAGACCCAGTACTTC; CDR3 protein: CASRRGAQETQYF
D gene: -; J gene: TRBJ1-2; clone size: once; V gene: TRBV30; CDR3 DNA: TGTGCCTGGGTCCGGGACATACATGGCTACACCTTC; CDR3 protein: CAWVRDIHGYTF
D gene: -; J gene: TRBJ1-3; clone size: -; V gene: TRBV30; CDR3 DNA: TGTGCCTGGAGTCGACAGCGTTCTGGAAACACCATATATTTT; CDR3 protein: CAWSRQRSGNTIYF
D gene: TRBD1; J gene: TRBJ1-1; clone size: -; V gene: TRBV13; CDR3 DNA: TGTGCCAGCAGCAGATACAGGGGGGACACTGAAGCTTTCTTT; CDR3 protein: CASSRYRGDTEAFF
D gene: TRBD2; J gene: TRBJ2-1; clone size: -; V gene: TRBV9; CDR3 DNA: TGTGCCAGCAGCGCGGGACTAGCGGGCTACAATGAGCAGTTCTTC; CDR3 protein: CASSAGLAGYNEQFF
D gene: -; J gene: TRBJ2-7; clone size: -; V gene: TRBV7-8; CDR3 DNA: TGTGCCAGCAGCTTATCAACCCAGTACGAGCAGTACTTC; CDR3 protein: CASSLSTQYEQYF
D gene: TRBD2; J gene: TRBJ2-1; clone size: -; V gene: TRBV4-1; CDR3 DNA: TGCGCCAGCAGCCAAGATTACGGCTTAGCGGGAGGGTGGAATGAGCAGTTCTTC; CDR3 protein: CASSQDYGLAGGWNEQFF